The text below deals with one T cell receptor (beta chain). These data originate in a study of somatic mutations in cytotoxic T cells in rheumatoid arthritis. Looked up from germline, CDR1 is MNHEY and CDR2 is SMNVEV (reference sequence). The trim removed 3 bases at V and 6 bases at J, leaving 1 base unmatched. This CDR3 is 14 amino acids long. TCRdb keeps only in-frame clones here, not all; method: immunoSEQ multiplex PCR. Found here are about 14,000 clones, under 85% of them singletons; the top ten hold 15% to 20%. After CD4+ and CD8+ cells were isolated by positive magnetic bead selection, their purity was checked by flow cytometry.

This TCR derives from an adult with rheumatoid arthritis. The rearrangement links TRBV27 to TRBJ2-1; 11 nucleotides agree with TRBD1. Sequenced sample: CD8+ T cells sorted from blood. The CDR3 bases are TGTGCCAGCAGTTTTGGGACAGGGGGCAATGAGCAGTTCTTC. As protein: CASSFGTGGNEQFF.